Sequencing of this T cell receptor beta chain was carried out in a study of naive and memory T cell subsets. CDR1 is MDHEN, CDR2 SYDVKM, per germline. With 6 bases removed from V and 7 bases from J, the gap between germline ends came to 15 bases. The CDR3 is made up of 14 amino acids. Both TRBC1 and TRBC2 were covered by a beta constant-region primer of two equimolar oligonucleotides. TCRdb re-called the UMI-ligation and nested PCR reads with MiXCR, one entry per CDR3 protein. The table records tens of thousands of distinct CDR3 sequences, approximately 11% of them present only once. The sample consisted of effector memory CD4+ T cells from blood. Subset indicated: effector memory, CD45RA- CD27-. V and J are TRBV28 and TRBJ1-4; no firm D call. The clonotype originates from a human donor in good health. The CDR3 is CASRTPREGEKLFF. CDR3 bases: TGTGCCAGCAGGACCCCAAGAGAGGGTGAAAAACTGTTTTTT.